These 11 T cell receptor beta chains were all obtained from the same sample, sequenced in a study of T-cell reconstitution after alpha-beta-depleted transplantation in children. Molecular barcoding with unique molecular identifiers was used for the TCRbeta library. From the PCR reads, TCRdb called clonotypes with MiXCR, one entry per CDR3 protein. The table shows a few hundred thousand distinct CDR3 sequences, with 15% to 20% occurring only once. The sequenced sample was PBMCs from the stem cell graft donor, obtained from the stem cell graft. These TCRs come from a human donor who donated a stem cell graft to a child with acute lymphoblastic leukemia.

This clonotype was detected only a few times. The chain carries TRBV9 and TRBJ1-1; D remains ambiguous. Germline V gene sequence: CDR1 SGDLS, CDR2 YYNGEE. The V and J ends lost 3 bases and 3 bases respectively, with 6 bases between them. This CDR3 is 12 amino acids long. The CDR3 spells CASSAEDTEAFF. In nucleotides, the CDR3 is TGTGCCAGCAGCGCTGAGGACACTGAAGCTTTCTTT.

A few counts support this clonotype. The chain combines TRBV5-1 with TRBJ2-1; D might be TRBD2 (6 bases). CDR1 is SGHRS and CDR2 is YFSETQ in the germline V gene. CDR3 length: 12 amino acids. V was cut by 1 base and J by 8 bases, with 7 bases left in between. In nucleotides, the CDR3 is TGCGCCAGCAGCTTGACTAGCTATGAGCAGTTCTTC. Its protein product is CASSLTSYEQFF.

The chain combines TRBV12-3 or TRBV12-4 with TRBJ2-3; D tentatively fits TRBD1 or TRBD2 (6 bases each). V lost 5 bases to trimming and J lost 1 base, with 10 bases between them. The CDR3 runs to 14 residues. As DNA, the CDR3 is TGTGCCAGCAGTCAAAGGGGGGGCACAGATACGCAGTATTTT. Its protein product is CASSQRGGTDTQYF.

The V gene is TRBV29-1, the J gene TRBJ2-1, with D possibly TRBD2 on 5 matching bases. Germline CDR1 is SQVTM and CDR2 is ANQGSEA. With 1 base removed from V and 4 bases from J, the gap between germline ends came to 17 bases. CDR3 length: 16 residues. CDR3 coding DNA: TGCAGCGTTGAAGGGACGTTCTGGGAGTGGTACAATGAGCAGTTCTTC. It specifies CSVEGTFWEWYNEQFF.

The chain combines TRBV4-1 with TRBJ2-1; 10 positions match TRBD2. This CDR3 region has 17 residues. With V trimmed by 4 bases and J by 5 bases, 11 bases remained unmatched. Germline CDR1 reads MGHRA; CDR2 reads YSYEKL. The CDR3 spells CASSPLPGTSVNNEQFF. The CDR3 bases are TGCGCCAGCAGCCCTCTCCCCGGGACTAGCGTAAACAATGAGCAGTTCTTC.

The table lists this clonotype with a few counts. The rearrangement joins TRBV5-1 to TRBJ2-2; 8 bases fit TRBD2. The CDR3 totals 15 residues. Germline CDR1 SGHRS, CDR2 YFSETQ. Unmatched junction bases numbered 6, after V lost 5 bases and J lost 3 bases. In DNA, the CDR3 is TGCGCCAGCAGACTGACTAGCGAGTACACCGGGGAGCTGTTTTTT. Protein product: CASRLTSEYTGELFF.

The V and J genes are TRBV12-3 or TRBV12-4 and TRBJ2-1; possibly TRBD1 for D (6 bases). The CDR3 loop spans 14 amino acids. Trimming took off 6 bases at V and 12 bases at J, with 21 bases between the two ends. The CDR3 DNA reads TGTGCCAGCAGCCCTTTCTCGAGAGGGGGTAGGCAGTTCTTC. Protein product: CASSPFSRGGRQFF.

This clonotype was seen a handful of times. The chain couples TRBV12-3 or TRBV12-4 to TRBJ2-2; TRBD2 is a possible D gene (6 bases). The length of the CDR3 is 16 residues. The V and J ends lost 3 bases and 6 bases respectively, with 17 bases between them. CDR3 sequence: CASSFIREWLAGELFF. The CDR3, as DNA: TGTGCCAGCAGTTTCATCCGGGAGTGGTTGGCCGGGGAGCTGTTTTTT.

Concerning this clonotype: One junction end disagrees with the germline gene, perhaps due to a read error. The CDR3 loop is CCARDPSGTSGRAGYNEQFF. In DNA, the CDR3 is TGCTGTGCTAGAGATCCCTCCGGGACTAGCGGGAGGGCCGGATACAATGAGCAGTTCTTC. J is TRBJ2-1 and V is TRBV20-1, with 16 positions matching TRBD2. Germline V gene lookup returns CDR1 DFQATT and CDR2 SNEGSKA (reference sequence). This CDR3 is 20 amino acids long.

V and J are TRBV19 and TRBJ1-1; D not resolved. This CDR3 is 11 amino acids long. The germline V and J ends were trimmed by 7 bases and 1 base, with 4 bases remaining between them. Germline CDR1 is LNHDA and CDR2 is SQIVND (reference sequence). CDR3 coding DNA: TGTGCCAGTATATGGAACACTGAAGCTTTCTTT. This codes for CASIWNTEAFF.

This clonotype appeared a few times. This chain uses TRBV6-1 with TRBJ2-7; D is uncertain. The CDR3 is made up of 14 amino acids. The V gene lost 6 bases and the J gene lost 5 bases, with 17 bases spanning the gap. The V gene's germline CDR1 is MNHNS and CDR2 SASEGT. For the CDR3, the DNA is TGTGCCAGCAGCTCTGCGGAGATGCACCACGAGCAGTACTTC. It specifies CASSSAEMHHEQYF.